The 17 T cell receptor beta chains below were found in one sample sequenced in a study of T cell changes during pregnancy in multiple sclerosis (dated by TCRdb to about 2019). Library preparation was by the immunoSEQ multiplex PCR assay. TCRdb retrieved this table from immuneACCESS and kept in-frame rearrangements only. Not all clones are present; in checked studies, unresolved V genes account for under half, and no reason is known for the remainder. The sample profile shows about 79,000 clones; approximately 90% of them were found once. The ten most abundant clones make up under 0.6% of the sample. The source material was CD4+ T cells from peripheral blood mononuclear cells, sampled in the second trimester of pregnancy. The receptors stem from a female donor with multiple sclerosis, enrolled in a pregnancy study.

The V and J genes are TRBV19 and TRBJ2-7; TRBD1 might be the D (7 bases). Germline V CDR1 and CDR2: LNHDA, SQIVND (reference sequence). Deletions cut 1 base from V and 5 bases from J, with 15 bases between. This CDR3 contains 15 residues. The CDR3 DNA sequence: TGTGCCAGTAGTATAGCAGGCCAGGGGGAGGACGAGCAGTACTTC. Its translation is CASSIAGQGEDEQYF.

V and J are TRBV2 and TRBJ1-1, with unresolved D. Trimming shortened V by 6 bases and J by 6 bases, and 11 bases separated the two germline ends. The CDR3 sequence is 12 residues long. Germline V gene lookup returns CDR1 SNHLY and CDR2 FYNNEI. The CDR3 protein is CASSTAQAEAFF. CDR3 DNA sequence: TGTGCCAGCAGCACCGCTCAGGCTGAAGCTTTCTTT. Combining the CDR3 with reference TRBV2 and TRBJ1-1 gives the whole variable domain EPEVTQTPSHQVTQMGQEVILRCVPISNHLYFYWYRQILGQKVEFLVSFYNNEISEKSEIFDDQFSVERPDGSNFTLKIRSTKLEDSAMYFCASSTAQAEAFFGQGTRLTVV.

The chain recombines TRBV18 with TRBJ2-5; TRBD1 might be the D (5 bases). The ends were cut back, 1 base at V and 5 bases at J, with 11 bases in the middle. The germline V gene has CDR1 KGHSH and CDR2 LQKENI. The length of the CDR3 is 14 residues. CDR3 sequence: CASSPQRQTETQYF. CDR3 coding DNA: TGTGCCAGCTCACCACAGAGACAGACGGAGACCCAGTACTTC.

V usage is TRBV4-3 and J usage is TRBJ2-7; 7 nucleotides align to TRBD1. This CDR3 has 17 amino acids. With V trimmed by 0 bases and J by 0 bases, 8 bases remained unmatched. CDR1 and CDR2 (germline): LGHNA, YSLEER. In nucleotides, the CDR3 is TGCGCCAGCAGCCAAGATCTGCCGACAGGGAGCTCCTACGAGCAGTACTTC. Translated: CASSQDLPTGSSYEQYF.

The chain couples TRBV6-5 to TRBJ1-5, with 8 bases lining up with TRBD1. This CDR3 has 14 amino acids. The V gene end was trimmed by 6 bases and the J gene end by 5 bases; junction bases not matched to a gene: 6. The germline V gene encodes CDR1 MNHEY and CDR2 SVGAGI. The CDR3 DNA follows: TGTGCCAGCAGACCTCCGGGACAGGATCAGCCCCAGCATTTT. This codes for CASRPPGQDQPQHF.

This chain connects TRBV5-1 to TRBJ2-3; TRBD2 might be the D (6 bases). The CDR3 runs to 15 residues. Germline values: CDR1 SGHRS, CDR2 YFSETQ. V was trimmed by 0 bases and J by 0 bases, leaving 8 bases between them. Here the CDR3 DNA reads TGCGCCAGCAGCTTGGTCGGGGGTAGCACAGATACGCAGTATTTT. This codes for CASSLVGGSTDTQYF. Together with reference TRBV5-1 and TRBJ2-3, the CDR3 gives the full variable domain: KAGVTQTPRYLIKTRGQQVTLSCSPISGHRSVSWYQQTPGQGLQFLFEYFSETQRNKGNFPGRFSGRQFSNSRSEMNVSTLELGDSALYLCASSLVGGSTDTQYFGPGTRLTVL.

The rearrangement uses TRBV28 and TRBJ1-5; D unresolved. The germline V gene has CDR1 MDHEN and CDR2 SYDVKM. Trimming pared 6 bases from V and 3 bases from J, leaving 9 bases between. This CDR3 contains 13 residues. The CDR3 sequence is CASRKENNQPQHF. CDR3 nucleotide sequence: TGTGCCAGCAGAAAGGAGAACAATCAGCCCCAGCATTTT.

The chain joins TRBV6-5 to TRBJ1-6, with D possibly TRBD1 on 6 matching bases. The CDR3 spans 14 residues. Trimming pared 6 bases from V and 9 bases from J, leaving 15 bases between. CDR1 MNHEY and CDR2 SVGAGI come from the germline V gene. The CDR3 spells CASSLQGKVSPLHF. The CDR3 DNA reads as TGTGCCAGCAGCTTACAGGGAAAGGTTTCACCCCTCCACTTT.

V gene TRBV6-5 combines with J gene TRBJ1-2; TRBD1 matches 7 bases. The CDR3 loop spans 13 amino acids. Germline CDR1 reads MNHEY; CDR2 reads SVGAGI. The trim removed 2 bases at V and 5 bases at J, leaving 2 bases unmatched. Here the CDR3 reads CASSYTGAYGYTF. CDR3 DNA: TGTGCCAGCAGTTACACAGGGGCGTATGGCTACACCTTC.

The CDR3 loop reads CASSYTQGTYYGYTF. CDR3 in DNA: TGTGCCAGCAGTTACACCCAGGGGACGTACTATGGCTACACCTTC. The genes are TRBV6-5 and TRBJ1-2; possibly TRBD1 for D (6 bases). The CDR3 contains 15 residues. The germline gives CDR1 MNHEY, CDR2 SVGAGI. Trimming pared 2 bases from V and 3 bases from J, leaving 13 bases between.

The table lists this clone with a count of one. CDR3: CASSFRQGAGNTEAFF. The CDR3 bases are TGTGCCAGCAGCTTTCGGCAGGGGGCAGGGAACACTGAAGCTTTCTTT. The chain uses TRBV7-8 and TRBJ1-1, with TRBD1 identical over 8 bases. The CDR3 contains 16 residues. V was pared by 3 bases and J by 1 base, with 7 bases of the junction left unmatched. CDR1 is SGHVS, CDR2 FQNEAQ, per germline.

This rearrangement joins TRBV5-4 to TRBJ1-1; TRBD1 aligns across 9 bases. The J segment lost 5 bases and the V segment lost 3 bases, leaving 5 bases of the junction unmatched. Germline CDR1 and CDR2: SGHNT and YYREEE (reference sequence). The CDR3 length is 14 residues. In DNA form, the CDR3 reads TGTGCCAGCAGCTCGGGGACAGGGAGGACTGAAGCTTTCTTT. It codes for CASSSGTGRTEAFF.

V usage is TRBV4-1 and J usage is TRBJ1-2; 7 bases fit TRBD1. The CDR3 is made up of 14 amino acids. Germline trimming cut 0 bases from V and 4 bases from J; bases unmatched to any gene: 2. Germline assignment: CDR1 MGHRA and CDR2 YSYEKL. CDR3 bases: TGCGCCAGCAGCCAAGATAACAGGGGCTATGGCTACACCTTC. Translating it yields CASSQDNRGYGYTF.

This chain links TRBV4-1 with TRBJ1-2; a weak D match, TRBD1 (5 bases). Trimming removed 6 bases at V and 1 base at J, with 24 bases between. CDR1 and CDR2 (germline): MGHRA, YSYEKL. CDR3 size: 18 residues. For the CDR3, the DNA is TGCGCCAGCAGTCTCGGCGGGGGGGGACCATCGAATAACTATGGCTACACCTTC. Translating it yields CASSLGGGGPSNNYGYTF.

The V call is TRBV19, the J call TRBJ2-1, with 11 bases lining up with TRBD2. The CDR3 covers 14 residues. V gave up 5 bases and J gave up 6 bases; unmatched junction bases: 3. Germline lookup yields CDR1 LNHDA and CDR2 SQIVND (reference sequence). The CDR3 coding sequence is TGTGCCAGTAGTCTAGCGGGGGGCATCAATGAGCAGTTCTTC. Residues: CASSLAGGINEQFF.

V usage is TRBV7-9 and J usage is TRBJ1-6, with a possible D match to TRBD1 (5 bases). V lost 1 base, J lost 14 bases, and 18 bases lay in between. The CDR3 has 15 amino acids. CDR1 is SEHNR and CDR2 is FQNEAQ in the germline V gene (reference sequence). The CDR3 loop reads CASSLEGSSVFALHF. CDR3 DNA sequence: TGTGCCAGCAGCTTAGAGGGGTCAAGCGTTTTCGCCCTCCACTTT.

This clone was counted a few times. This rearrangement joins TRBV28 to TRBJ2-1; D uncertain. This CDR3 spans 14 amino acids. V dropped 1 base and J dropped 9 bases, with 13 bases sitting between them. CDR1 MDHEN and CDR2 SYDVKM come from the germline V gene. The CDR3 sequence is CASSLYDMRSEQFF. For the CDR3, the DNA is TGTGCCAGCAGTTTATATGATATGCGGAGTGAGCAGTTCTTC.